These T cell receptor beta chains were read from a single sample in a study of T cells after somatic rescue of genetic block. TCRdb's copy holds only in-frame clones and misses some; the assay was immunoSEQ multiplex PCR. Counted here are 45,000 to 70,000 clones, approximately 96% occurring once; the ten biggest clones make up under 0.095%. Sequencing input: peripheral blood mononuclear cells (PBMCs). Receptors originate from a child less than two years old. CDR3s include the opening cysteine and the closing phenylalanine or tryptophan. Fields, in order: clone size, D gene, V gene, J gene, CDR3 DNA, CDR3 protein. A D gene is named only where the DNA matches it firmly. Not every row has a clone size; where given, it reads once, few, many or a size class.

>NA|NA|TRBV28|TRBJ2-5
TGTGCCAGCAGTTTATCGGACTTGTACCAAGAGACCCAGTACTTC
CASSLSDLYQETQYF
>NA|TRBD1|TRBV10-3|TRBJ1-2
TGTGCCATCAGTGACCCCGACAGGGGGCCAAACTATGGCTACACCTTC
CAISDPDRGPNYGYTF
>NA|NA|TRBV6-5|TRBJ1-5
TGTGCCAGCAGTTACCAGGGGAGCAATCAGCCCCAGCATTTT
CASSYQGSNQPQHF
>once|NA|TRBV25-1|TRBJ2-2
TGTGCCAGCAGTGACATGGGGCGGACCGGGGAGCTGTTTTTT
CASSDMGRTGELFF
>NA|TRBD2|TRBV29-1|TRBJ2-7
TGCAGCGTTGAAAAGGGCGGGAGCTCCTACGAGCAGTACTTC
CSVEKGGSSYEQYF
>once|NA|TRBV7-6|TRBJ2-5
TGTGCCAGCAGCCCTAGCGTCCAAGAGACCCAGTACTTC
CASSPSVQETQYF
>NA|NA|TRBV5-5|TRBJ2-5
TGTGCCAGCAACATCCAGGGAATCCCGTACCAAGAGACCCAGTACTTC
CASNIQGIPYQETQYF
>NA|TRBD2|TRBV2|TRBJ2-2
TGTGCCAGCAGTGAAGCACGACTAGCAGCGAACACCGGGGAGCTGTTTTTT
CASSEARLAANTGELFF
>NA|TRBD2|TRBV9|TRBJ2-2
TGTGCCAGCAGCGTAGTGGGAGGGCCCGGGGAGCTGTTTTTT
CASSVVGGPGELFF
>few|TRBD1|TRBV25-1|TRBJ1-2
TGTGCCAGCAGTGAACAGGGGGCCTATGGCTACACCTTC
CASSEQGAYGYTF
>NA|TRBD2|TRBV7-2|TRBJ2-3
TGTGCCAGCAGCCATCATGGGACTAGCGGCACAGATACGCAGTATTTT
CASSHHGTSGTDTQYF
>once|NA|TRBV9|TRBJ2-3
TGTGCCAGCACCACCCTGGGGGGCAGCACAGATACGCAGTATTTT
CASTTLGGSTDTQYF
>once|TRBD1|TRBV29-1|TRBJ2-1
TGCAGCGGCAATCAGGGGGATGAGCAGTTCTTC
CSGNQGDEQFF
>NA|NA|TRBV11-2|TRBJ2-2
TGTGCCAGCAGCTTAACGACGGGCGGGGAGCTGTTTTTT
CASSLTTGGELFF
>NA|NA|TRBV6-1|TRBJ2-3
TGTGCCAGCAGGGATCCTATCACAGATACGCAGTATTTT
CASRDPITDTQYF
>once|TRBD2|TRBV4-1|TRBJ2-1
TGCGCCAGCAGCCCCATAGCGGGCAATGAGCAGTTCTTC
CASSPIAGNEQFF
>NA|NA|TRBV5-1|TRBJ2-2
TGCGCCAGCGCCCATGTAGGAAGAAACACCGGGGAGCTGTTTTTT
CASAHVGRNTGELFF
>NA|NA|TRBV11-3|TRBJ2-3
TGTGCCAGCAGCTTAACGGGTAGCGGCGATACGCAGTATTTT
CASSLTGSGDTQYF
>once|TRBD2|TRBV19|TRBJ2-5
TGTGCCAGTAGTGCCTTAGCGGGACGATCGACCCAGTACTTC
CASSALAGRSTQYF
>NA|NA|TRBV19|TRBJ1-5
TGTGCCAGTAGTATAGATCTTCAGCCCCAGCATTTT
CASSIDLQPQHF
>NA|TRBD2|TRBV9|TRBJ2-1
TGTGCCAGCAGCGCCCGACTAGCGGGGATTTACAATGAGCAGTTCTTC
CASSARLAGIYNEQFF
>NA|NA|TRBV20-1|TRBJ2-3
TGCAGTGCTATCCGGGATACGCAGTATTTT
CSAIRDTQYF
>NA|NA|TRBV5-1|TRBJ2-2
TGCGCCAGCAGCCTGGAACCATCCCCTACGAACACCGGGGAGCTGTTTTTT
CASSLEPSPTNTGELFF
>NA|TRBD2|TRBV4-3|TRBJ2-5
TGCGCCAGCAGCCAGAGCGGGAGGGCCATCGAGACCCAGTACTTC
CASSQSGRAIETQYF
>NA|TRBD1|TRBV6-1|TRBJ1-2
TGTGCCAGCAGTGAATTGACAGGGGGCTATGGCTACACCTTC
CASSELTGGYGYTF
>NA|TRBD2|TRBV7-2|TRBJ2-7
TGTGCCAGCAGCTATAGGGCGGGAGGTCACTACGAGCAGTACTTC
CASSYRAGGHYEQYF
>NA|NA|TRBV7-9|TRBJ1-4
TGTGCCAGCACCCTTCCTAATGAAAAACTGTTTTTT
CASTLPNEKLFF
>NA|NA|TRBV7-9|TRBJ1-6
TGTGCCAGCAGCTTAGATTTGGAGAACTCACCCCTCCACTTT
CASSLDLENSPLHF
>once|NA|TRBV30|TRBJ2-1
TGTGCCTGGAGTGTAGGGAATGAGCAGTTCTTC
CAWSVGNEQFF
>NA|TRBD2|TRBV4-3|TRBJ2-7
TGCGCCAGCAGCCAGTTTAGCGGGAGCTCCTACGAGCAGTACTTC
CASSQFSGSSYEQYF
>NA|TRBD2|TRBV27|TRBJ2-1
TGTGCCAGCAGTTTAAGGGGACTAGCGAGAAATGAGCAGTTCTTC
CASSLRGLARNEQFF
>once|NA|TRBV29-1|TRBJ1-1
TGCAGCGTTTCTTCAGGGACAGCTTTCTTT
CSVSSGTAFF
>NA|NA|TRBV4-1|TRBJ1-3
TGCGCCAGCAGCCAGGTAGACAGGCCCTCTGGAAACACCATATATTTT
CASSQVDRPSGNTIYF
>NA|NA|TRBV19|TRBJ2-3
TGTGCCAGCACAGGGGGGGGTGCAGATACGCAGTATTTT
CASTGGGADTQYF
>NA|NA|TRBV4-3|TRBJ2-7
TGCGCCAGCAGCCAAGACTCGAGCTCCTACGAGCAGTACTTC
CASSQDSSSYEQYF
>NA|NA|TRBV28|TRBJ2-6
TGTGCCAGCAGGCCTAACCCTGGGGCCAACGTCCTGACTTTC
CASRPNPGANVLTF
>NA|NA|TRBV11-2|TRBJ1-6
TGTGCCAGCAGCTTAGGGGGCGTTTCACCCCTCCACTTT
CASSLGGVSPLHF
>NA|TRBD2|TRBV27|TRBJ2-3
TGTGCCAGCAGCCCCCGACTAGCGGGAGGGGATACGCAGTATTTT
CASSPRLAGGDTQYF
>NA|TRBD1|TRBV28|TRBJ2-7
TGTGCCAGCAGACGGGACAGGGGGCGTTTCATCAGCTCCTACGAGCAGTACTTC
CASRRDRGRFISSYEQYF
>NA|NA|TRBV5-1|TRBJ2-7
TGCGCCAGCAGCGGGCAGTCTTTTTCCTACGAGCAGTACTTC
CASSGQSFSYEQYF
>NA|TRBD2|TRBV6-1|TRBJ2-3
TGTGCCAGCAGTGAAGTGGGCGGGAGACCCAGGGATACGCAGTATTTT
CASSEVGGRPRDTQYF
>NA|NA|TRBV7-2|TRBJ1-2
TGTGCCAGCAGCTTAGTCGGGGTAGAAGGCTACACCTTC
CASSLVGVEGYTF
>NA|NA|TRBV4-1|TRBJ1-5
TGCGCCAGCAGCCAATTGGCGGGGAGTCAGCCCCAGCATTTT
CASSQLAGSQPQHF
>NA|TRBD1|TRBV19|TRBJ2-1
TGTGCCAGTTCCCGGGACAGTAACTACAATGAGCAGTTCTTC
CASSRDSNYNEQFF
>NA|NA|TRBV4-2|TRBJ2-3
TGTGCCAGCAGCCAGGGGCAGGGACCCCGCACAGATACGCAGTATTTT
CASSQGQGPRTDTQYF
>NA|NA|TRBV5-1|TRBJ2-5
TGCGCCAGCAGCTTAACAGGACATGAGACCCAGTACTTC
CASSLTGHETQYF
>NA|NA|TRBV6-5|TRBJ1-1
TGTGCCACAGACAGTAACACTGAAGCTTTCTTT
CATDSNTEAFF
>NA|NA|TRBV25-1|TRBJ2-3
TGTGCCAGCAGTGAACCGGGACCGCTCGGCACAGATACGCAGTATTTT
CASSEPGPLGTDTQYF
>NA|TRBD1|TRBV2|TRBJ1-2
TGTGCCAGCAGTGAAAGACAGGGGGCTAACTATGGCTACACCTTC
CASSERQGANYGYTF
>NA|NA|TRBV11-3|TRBJ2-1
TGTGCCAGCAGCTTAGATAGGGGGAGCTCCTACAATGAGCAGTTCTTC
CASSLDRGSSYNEQFF
>NA|TRBD2|TRBV4-3|TRBJ2-2
TGCGCCAGCAGCCAAGATCTAGCGGGAGGGCCCGGGGAGCTGTTTTTT
CASSQDLAGGPGELFF
>NA|TRBD1|TRBV5-1|TRBJ2-7
TGCGCCAGCAGCTCCTGGGACAGGGGGGCCTACGAGCAGTACTTC
CASSSWDRGAYEQYF
>NA|TRBD2|TRBV7-3|TRBJ2-1
TGTGCCAGCAGCTTTCGACTAGCGGACAATGAGCAGTTCTTC
CASSFRLADNEQFF